The 5 T cell receptor beta chains given below trace back to one sample, sequenced in a study of T cell responses to AZD1222 COVID-19 vaccine. Using immunoSEQ multiplex PCR, the repertoire was profiled, and TCRdb retains in-frame clones only, with some absent. The table shows about 69,000 clones, with 70% to 90% occurring only once. The sequencing used peripheral blood, collected 28 days after the second AZD1222 dose. The receptors were gathered from an adult who received the AZD1222 COVID-19 vaccine.

The chain employs TRBV7-2 and TRBJ2-1; D remains ambiguous. The CDR3 is 15 residues long. The V end was cut by 2 bases, the J end by 6 bases, with 14 bases between. Germline CDR1 SGHTA, CDR2 FQGNSA. As DNA, the CDR3 is TGTGCCAGCAGCTTACAATACCCCCTCGGCAATGAGCAGTTCTTC. This gives the protein CASSLQYPLGNEQFF.

V is TRBV5-4 and J is TRBJ2-2; possibly TRBD1 for D (5 bases). The V end lost 4 bases, the J end lost 7 bases, and 11 bases lay between the germline ends. Per the germline V gene, CDR1 is SGHNT and CDR2 is YYREEE (reference sequence). This CDR3 comprises 13 residues. The CDR3 reads CASSVGRNGELFF. The CDR3 coding sequence is TGTGCCAGCAGCGTGGGGCGGAACGGGGAGCTGTTTTTT.

J is TRBJ2-1 and V is TRBV6-1, with 12 bases that match TRBD2. The length of the CDR3 is 16 residues. CDR1 and CDR2 (germline): MNHNS, SASEGT. V shed 2 bases, J shed 2 bases, and the junction held 1 base outside the gene matches. The CDR3 here is CASSERLAGAYNEQFF. CDR3 nucleotides: TGTGCCAGCAGTGAAAGACTAGCGGGAGCCTACAATGAGCAGTTCTTC.

The CDR3 region has the DNA TGTGCCAGCAGCTTAGGAACCGCTGACACTGAAGCTTTCTTT. Translating gives CASSLGTADTEAFF. V is TRBV7-9 and J is TRBJ1-1; D remains unclear. The V gene lost 1 base and the J gene lost 3 bases, with 9 bases spanning the gap. Per the germline V gene, CDR1 is SEHNR and CDR2 is FQNEAQ (reference sequence). The CDR3 sequence is 14 residues long.

V and J are TRBV7-9 and TRBJ1-1, with no clear D. Trimming left V 4 bases short and J 7 bases short, with 13 bases between. This CDR3 region has 13 residues. Germline CDR1 SEHNR, CDR2 FQNEAQ (reference sequence). The CDR3 reads CASSYPTRVEAFF. The CDR3 DNA follows: TGTGCCAGCAGCTACCCGACAAGGGTTGAAGCTTTCTTT.